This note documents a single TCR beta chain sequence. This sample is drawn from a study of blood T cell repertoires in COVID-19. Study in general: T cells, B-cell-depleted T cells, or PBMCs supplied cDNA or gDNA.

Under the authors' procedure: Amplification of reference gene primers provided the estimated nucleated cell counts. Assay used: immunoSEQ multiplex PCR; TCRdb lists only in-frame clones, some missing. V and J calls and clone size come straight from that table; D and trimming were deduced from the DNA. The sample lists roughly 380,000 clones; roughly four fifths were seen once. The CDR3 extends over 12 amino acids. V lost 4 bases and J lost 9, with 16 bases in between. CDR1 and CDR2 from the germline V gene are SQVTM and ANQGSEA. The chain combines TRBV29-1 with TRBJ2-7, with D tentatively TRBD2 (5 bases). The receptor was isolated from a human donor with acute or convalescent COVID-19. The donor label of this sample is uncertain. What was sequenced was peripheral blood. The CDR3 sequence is CSVGEGTSGQYF. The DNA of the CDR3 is TGCAGCGTTGGCGAGGGAACCTCGGGGCAGTACTTC.